Following are 11 T cell receptor beta chains from one sample sequenced in a study of cytotoxic CD8 clonotypes in ibrutinib-treated CLL. The protocol was immunoSEQ multiplex PCR, while the TCRdb copy is restricted to in-frame clones and leaves out a portion. This table holds 150,000 or so clones, roughly 80% found once. Specimen: PBMCs, collected after 12 months of ibrutinib treatment. The source of these receptors is a human donor with chronic lymphocytic leukemia.

The rearrangement links TRBV7-2 to TRBJ1-2, with TRBD1 matching over 7 bases. From germline, CDR1 is SGHTA and CDR2 FQGNSA. V gave up 1 base and J gave up 2 bases; unmatched junction bases: 4. The CDR3 contains 15 residues. CDR3 loop: CASSLDFRGNYGYTF. The CDR3 DNA reads TGTGCCAGCAGCTTAGATTTCAGGGGGAACTATGGCTACACCTTC.

The V and J genes are TRBV5-1 and TRBJ1-2; tentative D call: TRBD1 (6 bases). The germline gives CDR1 SGHRS, CDR2 YFSETQ. This CDR3 has 19 amino acids. Trimming removed 0 bases from V and 2 bases from J, with 23 bases in between. The DNA for the CDR3 is TGCGCCAGCAGCTTGGTACCGAACGGACAGCCCATCTTCAACTATGGCTACACCTTC. Protein sequence: CASSLVPNGQPIFNYGYTF.

V and J are TRBV6-4 and TRBJ1-6; D is possibly TRBD1 (5 bases). Between the trimmed V and J ends, which lost 0 bases and 12 bases, there was a span of 12 bases. Germline V gene sequence: CDR1 MRHNA, CDR2 SNTAGT. This CDR3 comprises 14 residues. The CDR3 region is CASSDSGGRGPLHF. The CDR3 coding sequence is TGTGCCAGCAGTGACTCGGGGGGTAGAGGACCCCTCCACTTT.

The J gene is TRBJ2-7, the V gene TRBV11-1, with no clear D. Germline CDR1 and CDR2: SGHAT and FQDESV (reference sequence). The CDR3 extends over 13 amino acids. V was shortened by 4 bases and J by 6 bases, with 13 bases between the two germline ends. This CDR3 is CASSSFPGGEQYF. The CDR3 nucleotides are TGTGCCAGCAGCTCGTTCCCCGGCGGCGAGCAGTACTTC.

This clone has only a few counts. The chain joins TRBV30 to TRBJ1-1, with unresolved D. The germline gives CDR1 GTSNPN, CDR2 SVGIG (reference sequence). The CDR3 has 15 amino acids. Trimming shortened V by 4 bases and J by 0 bases, and 15 bases separated the two germline ends. The CDR3: CAWTGVAKMNTEAFF. CDR3 bases: TGTGCCTGGACTGGGGTGGCAAAGATGAACACTGAAGCTTTCTTT.

The chain recombines TRBV6-6 with TRBJ2-3; possible D gene TRBD2, 7 bases. Per the germline V gene, CDR1 is MNHNY and CDR2 is SVGAGI (reference sequence). V lost 2 bases and J 2 bases, leaving 11 bases between the germline ends. The CDR3 spans 15 residues. The CDR3 nucleotides are TGTGCCAGCAGTTACGGGGGGGGGCTCACAGATACGCAGTATTTT. Translation gives CASSYGGGLTDTQYF.

The rearrangement links TRBV28 to TRBJ1-5, with TRBD1 identical over 7 bases. The CDR3 is 13 amino acids. The trim removed 6 bases at V and 5 bases at J, leaving 4 bases unmatched. Germline loops: CDR1 MDHEN, CDR2 SYDVKM. This chain's CDR3 is CASRTGWDQPQHF. The CDR3 coding sequence is TGTGCCAGCAGGACAGGGTGGGATCAGCCCCAGCATTTT.

The genes are TRBV2 and TRBJ1-5; D remains ambiguous. Per the germline V gene, CDR1 is SNHLY and CDR2 is FYNNEI. The CDR3 covers 15 residues. Trimming took off 2 bases at V and 3 bases at J, with 11 bases between the two ends. In nucleotides, the CDR3 is TGTGCCAGCAGTGAAACAGAGGGCTCCAATCAGCCCCAGCATTTT. Its protein product is CASSETEGSNQPQHF.

This clone was recorded only once. The genes are TRBV7-2 and TRBJ1-3; D gene unclear. CDR1 and CDR2 (germline): SGHTA, FQGNSA. This CDR3 has 15 amino acids. The V gene lost 3 bases and the J gene lost 0 bases, with 9 bases spanning the gap. This chain's CDR3 is CASSFGPYSGNTIYF. For the CDR3, the DNA is TGTGCCAGCAGCTTTGGGCCGTACTCTGGAAACACCATATATTTT.

This clone was found once. V gene TRBV19 combines with J gene TRBJ1-2; D not certain. Trimming cost V 4 bases and J 8 bases, with 11 bases left between them. There are 12 residues in the CDR3. The germline gives CDR1 LNHDA, CDR2 SQIVND (reference sequence). CDR3 protein: CASSKEGPGYTF. The CDR3 coding sequence is TGTGCCAGTAGTAAGGAGGGTCCGGGCTACACCTTC. Looking up the rest from reference TRBV19 and TRBJ1-2 gives the full variable domain: DGGITQSPKYLFRKEGQNVTLSCEQNLNHDAMYWYRQDPGQGLRLIYYSQIVNDFQKGDIAEGYSVSREKKESFPLTVTSAQKNPTAFYLCASSKEGPGYTFGSGTRLTVV.

This chain joins TRBV5-1 and TRBJ2-1; 9 bases are shared with TRBD2. The CDR3 is 15 amino acids. Germline assignment: CDR1 SGHRS and CDR2 YFSETQ. V lost 0 bases, J lost 7 bases, and 5 bases stayed unmatched. CDR3 protein: CASSLVSGSMNEQFF. CDR3 DNA sequence: TGCGCCAGCAGCTTGGTTAGCGGGAGTATGAATGAGCAGTTCTTC. Variable domain in full (rest from reference TRBV5-1 and TRBJ2-1): KAGVTQTPRYLIKTRGQQVTLSCSPISGHRSVSWYQQTPGQGLQFLFEYFSETQRNKGNFPGRFSGRQFSNSRSEMNVSTLELGDSALYLCASSLVSGSMNEQFFGPGTRLTVL.